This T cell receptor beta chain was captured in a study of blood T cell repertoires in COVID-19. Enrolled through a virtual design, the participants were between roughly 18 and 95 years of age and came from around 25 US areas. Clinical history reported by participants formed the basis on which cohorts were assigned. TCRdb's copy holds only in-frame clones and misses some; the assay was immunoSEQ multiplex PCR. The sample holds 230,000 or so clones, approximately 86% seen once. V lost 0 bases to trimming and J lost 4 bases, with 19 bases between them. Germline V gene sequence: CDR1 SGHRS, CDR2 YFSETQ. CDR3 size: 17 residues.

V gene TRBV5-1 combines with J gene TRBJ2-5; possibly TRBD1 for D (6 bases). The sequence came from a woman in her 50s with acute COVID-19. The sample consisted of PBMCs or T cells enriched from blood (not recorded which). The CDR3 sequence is CASSLGAGALVTETQYF. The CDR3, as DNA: TGCGCCAGCAGCTTGGGGGCAGGGGCTTTGGTGACAGAGACCCAGTACTTC.